This T cell receptor (beta chain) stems from a study of CD8 T cells in Susac syndrome. General study findings and limits: It was acknowledged in the study that its TCR sequencing and HLA analysis involved a relatively small number of individuals.

Note on this clonotype: Its matching antigen is unknown.

RNA, at roughly 0.45 to 1 ug, was reverse transcribed with random hexamers. Each CDR3 protein gets one entry after TCRdb re-called the immunoSEQ multiplex PCR reads with MiXCR. The sample gives 40,000 to 60,000 distinct CDR3 sequences, roughly 93% of which show up once; 0.5% to 0.6% is in the top ten. The CDR3 has 16 amino acids. V shed 3 bases, J shed 4 bases, and the junction held 11 bases outside the gene matches. The TCR sequence derives from a human donor with multiple sclerosis. This rearrangement joins TRBV23-1 to TRBJ1-2; 7 nucleotides agree with TRBD1. TRBV23-1 is flagged as an ORF with uncertain function. The source material was CD8+ T cells from PBMCs. DNA for the CDR3: TGCGCCAGCAGTCACCACGAGGACAGGTTGGGCTATGGCTACACCTTC. It translates to CASSHHEDRLGYGYTF.